The source of this T cell receptor (beta chain) is a study of beta chain features in type 1 diabetes. Findings and caveats of the study: For Type 1 diabetes patients, all four CD4+ subsets carried TCRB CDR3s that were moderately but significantly shorter.

This clone was seen more than once but under ten times. No antigen is known for it. Investigators reverse transcribed all isolated RNA, so they sequenced expressed TCRB transcripts. TCRdb keeps only in-frame clones here, not all; method: immunoSEQ multiplex PCR. The data contain 900,000 or so clones, about a sixth of them singletons. Trimming left V 2 bases short and J 1 base short, with 6 bases between. In germline, CDR1 is SGHRS, CDR2 YFSETQ. This CDR3 has 13 amino acids. The TCR was taken from a woman aged 18-29 years in good health. The source material was naive CD4+ T cells from blood. The V and J genes are TRBV5-1 and TRBJ1-2; no reliable D call. The CDR3 nucleotides read TGCGCCAGCAGCTTAACGAATAACTATGGCTACACCTTC. As protein: CASSLTNNYGYTF. Drawing the rest from reference TRBV5-1 and TRBJ1-2, the complete variable domain is KAGVTQTPRYLIKTRGQQVTLSCSPISGHRSVSWYQQTPGQGLQFLFEYFSETQRNKGNFPGRFSGRQFSNSRSEMNVSTLELGDSALYLCASSLTNNYGYTFGSGTRLTVV.